This T cell receptor beta chain was identified in a study of cytomegalovirus exposure and HLA in healthy donors. This clone was found once. What it binds is not known. With V trimmed by 2 bases and J by 3 bases, 4 bases remained unmatched. The CDR3 is 15 residues long. The germline V gene has CDR1 LGHNT and CDR2 FRNRAP. Points from the study as a whole: After further analysis at a later stage, roughly 16,000 TCR beta sequences were associated with HLA alleles at 0.05 false discovery rate. Researchers reported in a later analysis that a missense DCLRE1C variant was tied to TCR beta V- and J-gene trimming.

With 60 Vbeta and 13 Jbeta primers, the PCR was carried out. Assay used: immunoSEQ multiplex PCR; TCRdb lists only in-frame clones, some missing. The table includes roughly 120,000 clones, around three quarters detected once. The chain couples TRBV12-5 to TRBJ1-3; 7 bases align to TRBD1. The sequence came from a human donor in good health. Material: PBMCs. CDR3 sequence (DNA): TGTGCTAGTGGTTTGCCGGCAGGGGGTGGAAACACCATATATTTT. Encoded protein: CASGLPAGGGNTIYF.